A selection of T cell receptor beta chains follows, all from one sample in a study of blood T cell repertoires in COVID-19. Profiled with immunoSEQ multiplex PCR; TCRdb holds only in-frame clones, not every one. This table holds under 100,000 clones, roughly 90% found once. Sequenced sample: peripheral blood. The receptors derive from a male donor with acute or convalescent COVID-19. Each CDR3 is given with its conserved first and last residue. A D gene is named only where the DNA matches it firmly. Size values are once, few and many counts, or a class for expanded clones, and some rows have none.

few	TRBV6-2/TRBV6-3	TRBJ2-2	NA	CASIPSVTGELFF	TGTGCCAGCATCCCAAGCGTCACCGGGGAGCTGTTTTTT
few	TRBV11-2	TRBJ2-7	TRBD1	CASSARQGSYEQYF	TGTGCCAGCAGCGCCCGACAGGGGTCGTACGAGCAGTACTTC
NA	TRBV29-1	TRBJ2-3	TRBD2	CSVDLAGGDVGQYF	TGCAGCGTTGACCTAGCGGGGGGCGACGTTGGGCAGTATTTT
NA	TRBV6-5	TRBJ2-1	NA	CASHGVSSYNEQFF	TGTGCCAGCCACGGGGTCAGCTCCTACAATGAGCAGTTCTTC
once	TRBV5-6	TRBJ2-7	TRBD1	CASSLVDRGGYEQYF	TGTGCCAGCAGCTTGGTGGACAGGGGGGGTTACGAGCAGTACTTC
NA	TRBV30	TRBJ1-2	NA	CAWSVRMGEQGYRYGYTF	TGTGCCTGGAGTGTACGTATGGGGGAGCAGGGGTATCGGTATGGCTACACCTTC
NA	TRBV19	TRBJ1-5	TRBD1	CASSHTGQGAGQPQHF	TGTGCCAGTAGTCATACGGGACAGGGGGCAGGTCAGCCCCAGCATTTT
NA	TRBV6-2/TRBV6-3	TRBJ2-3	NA	CASSPLSDTQYF	TGTGCCAGCAGTCCCTTGTCAGATACGCAGTATTTT
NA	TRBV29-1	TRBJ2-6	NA	CSVPIAPLSGANVLTF	TGCAGCGTCCCGATAGCCCCTCTCTCTGGGGCCAACGTCCTGACTTTC
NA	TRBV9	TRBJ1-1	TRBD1	CASSVGTGGNTEAFF	TGTGCCAGCAGCGTAGGGACAGGGGGGAACACTGAAGCTTTCTTT
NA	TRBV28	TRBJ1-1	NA	CASSSGWDTEAFF	TGTGCCAGCAGTTCCGGGTGGGACACTGAAGCTTTCTTT
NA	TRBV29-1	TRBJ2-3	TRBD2	CSALGGGPDTQYF	TGCAGCGCCCTCGGGGGGGGACCAGATACGCAGTATTTT
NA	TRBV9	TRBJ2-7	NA	CASSPLGQSRTEQYF	TGTGCCAGCAGCCCATTAGGACAGTCCCGAACCGAGCAGTACTTC
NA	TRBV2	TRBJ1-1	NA	CASSLNQETEAFF	TGTGCCAGCAGTCTGAACCAGGAAACTGAAGCTTTCTTT
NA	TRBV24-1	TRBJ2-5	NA	CATSDSTGRETQYF	TGTGCCACCAGTGACTCGACAGGTCGAGAGACCCAGTACTTC
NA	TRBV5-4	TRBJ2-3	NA	CASSALGRGAADTQYF	TGTGCCAGCAGCGCCCTGGGGCGGGGTGCTGCAGATACGCAGTATTTT
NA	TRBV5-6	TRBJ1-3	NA	CASSLVQESSGNTIYF	TGTGCCAGCAGCTTGGTACAGGAGAGCTCTGGAAACACCATATATTTT
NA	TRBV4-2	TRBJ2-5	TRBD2	CASSQEARGGLGETQYF	TGTGCCAGCAGCCAAGAAGCCCGGGGGGGGCTCGGAGAGACCCAGTACTTC
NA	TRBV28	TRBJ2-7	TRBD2	CASSFELAGLSYEQYF	TGTGCCAGCAGTTTTGAGTTAGCGGGGCTTTCCTACGAGCAGTACTTC
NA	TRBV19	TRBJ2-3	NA	CASTWGTNPTDTQYF	TGTGCCAGTACCTGGGGGACAAATCCCACAGATACGCAGTATTTT
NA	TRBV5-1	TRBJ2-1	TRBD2	CASSESGGGGGYNEQFF	TGCGCCAGCAGCGAAAGCGGGGGCGGTGGAGGTTACAATGAGCAGTTCTTC
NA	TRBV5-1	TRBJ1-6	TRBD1	CASSLGDRGQAPLHF	TGCGCCAGCAGCTTGGGGGACAGGGGTCAGGCACCCCTCCACTTT
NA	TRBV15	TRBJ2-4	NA	CATSRDFGGADF	TGTGCCACCAGCAGAGATTTTGGGGGCGCGGACTTC
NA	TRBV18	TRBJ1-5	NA	CASSPGQNDNQPQHF	TGTGCCAGCTCTCCCGGACAGAATGACAATCAGCCCCAGCATTTT
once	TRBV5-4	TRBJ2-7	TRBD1	CASSFGLTGSYEQYF	TGTGCCAGCAGCTTTGGACTGACAGGGTCCTACGAGCAGTACTTC